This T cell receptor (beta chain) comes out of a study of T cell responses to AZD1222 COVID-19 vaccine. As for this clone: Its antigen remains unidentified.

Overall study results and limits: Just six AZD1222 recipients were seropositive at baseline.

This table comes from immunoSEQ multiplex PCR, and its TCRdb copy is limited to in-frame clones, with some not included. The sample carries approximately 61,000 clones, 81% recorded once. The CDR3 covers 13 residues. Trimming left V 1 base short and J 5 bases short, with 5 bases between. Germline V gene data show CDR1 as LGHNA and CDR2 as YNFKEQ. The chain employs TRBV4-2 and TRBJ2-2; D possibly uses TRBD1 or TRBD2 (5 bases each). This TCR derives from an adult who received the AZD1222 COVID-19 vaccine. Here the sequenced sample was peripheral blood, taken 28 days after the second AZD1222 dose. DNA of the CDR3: TGTGCCAGCAGCCAAGGGGGGACCGGGGAGCTGTTTTTT. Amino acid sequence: CASSQGGTGELFF.